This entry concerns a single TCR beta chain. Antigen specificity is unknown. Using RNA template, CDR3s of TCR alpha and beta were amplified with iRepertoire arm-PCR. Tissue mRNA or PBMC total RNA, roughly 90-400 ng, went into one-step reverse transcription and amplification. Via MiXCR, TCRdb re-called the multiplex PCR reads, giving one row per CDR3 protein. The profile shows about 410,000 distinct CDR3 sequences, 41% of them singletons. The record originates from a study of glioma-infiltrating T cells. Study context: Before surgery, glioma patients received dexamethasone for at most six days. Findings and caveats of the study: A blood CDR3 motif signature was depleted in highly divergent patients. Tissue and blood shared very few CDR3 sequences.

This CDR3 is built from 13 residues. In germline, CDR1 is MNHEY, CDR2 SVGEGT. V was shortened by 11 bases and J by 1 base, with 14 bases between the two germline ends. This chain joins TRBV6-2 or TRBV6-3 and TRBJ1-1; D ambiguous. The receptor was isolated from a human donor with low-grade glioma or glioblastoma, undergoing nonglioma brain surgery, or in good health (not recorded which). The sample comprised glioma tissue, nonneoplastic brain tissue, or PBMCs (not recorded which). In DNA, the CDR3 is TGTGCCCCCCGATTTGACCGGAACACTGAAGCTTTCTTT. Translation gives CAPRFDRNTEAFF.